This T cell receptor beta chain was sequenced in a study of blood T cell repertoires in COVID-19. Background on the study: Acute and convalescent COVID-19 samples came from the United States, Italy and Spain. PBMCs, B-cell-depleted T cells, or T cells provided the cDNA or gDNA that made up the material.

In the study's own analysis: Reference gene primer amplification gave estimated nucleated cell counts. Assay used: immunoSEQ multiplex PCR; TCRdb lists only in-frame clones, some missing. V and J calls and clone size are given by that table; D and trimming were obtained from the DNA. The repertoire has around 270,000 clones, about 89% of them found once; the top ten carry approximately 4.2%. V was clipped by 5 bases and J by 6 bases; unmatched bases: 2. Germline lookup yields CDR1 LGHDT and CDR2 YNNKEL (reference sequence). The CDR3 covers 12 residues. Sequenced sample: peripheral blood. The sequence was collected from a man in his forties or fifties with acute or convalescent COVID-19. The chain uses TRBV3-1 (or the pseudogene TRBV3-2) and TRBJ1-1; 8 bases map to TRBD1. Here the CDR3 reads CASSMGQAEAFF. In DNA, the CDR3 is TGTGCCAGCAGCATGGGACAGGCTGAAGCTTTCTTT.